This paragraph covers one T cell receptor (beta chain) sequence. The antigen is undetermined. Each sorted subset replicate got 200 ng genomic DNA, roughly 27,000 genomes. TCRdb keeps only in-frame clones here, not all; method: immunoSEQ multiplex PCR. The table shows some 2 million clones, with about 95% occurring only once. This record belongs to a study of shared clonotypes between healthy human individuals. Study-level findings and limits: Only a few donors were included, so the genetic and exposure-history diversity represented was limited. The naive CD4 repertoires of a handful of donors were compared, and approximately 4.5% of clonotypes were shared. Larger richness was generally estimated for naive than memory subsets.

The CDR3 is 14 amino acids. From germline, CDR1 is SGHVS and CDR2 FNYEAQ. V shed 3 bases and J 0 bases; nucleotides not matched to a gene: 0. CD45RO-negative, CCR7-selected cells formed the naive CD8 fraction, which excluded terminally differentiated effector memory CD45RA+ cells. The V gene is TRBV7-6, the J gene TRBJ2-3; TRBD2 agrees at 7 bases. Sequencing was carried out using naive CD8+ T cells sorted from blood. The clonotype originates from a man aged 18 to 35 in good health. The CDR3 coding sequence is TGTGCCAGCAGCTTTAGCGGGAGCACAGATACGCAGTATTTT. This codes for CASSFSGSTDTQYF.